This T cell receptor (beta chain) was captured in a study of metastatic and nonmetastatic thyroid tumors. Study information: Repertoire comparisons spanned blood and tumor or nodule tissue from malignant and benign thyroid patients.

MiXCR reprocessed the PCR reads for TCRdb. The profile shows about 15,000 clones, roughly 25% of them singletons. By sample fraction, this clone is large (0.1 to 1%). All patients were untreated before thyroid surgery. This CDR3 comprises 18 residues. Germline lookup yields CDR1 LGHNT and CDR2 FRNRAP. Trimming pared 7 bases from V and 0 bases from J, leaving 21 bases between. The TCR was taken from a female donor with papillary thyroid cancer or a benign thyroid nodule (not recorded which). Some clones in this sample may be carry-over from other donors' samples. The material sequenced was tumor tissue. This chain connects TRBV12-5 to TRBJ2-2; D gene uncertain. For the CDR3, the DNA is TGTGCTAGTGCCGCAGATCAATGGGGTAGCACGAACACCGGGGAGCTGTTTTTT. Translated, it gives CASAADQWGSTNTGELFF. The entire variable domain, with the rest obtained from reference TRBV12-5 and TRBJ2-2, is as follows: DARVTQTPRHKVTEMGQEVTMRCQPILGHNTVFWYRQTMMQGLELLAYFRNRAPLDDSGMPKDRFSAEMPDATLATLKIQPSEPRDSAVYFCASAADQWGSTNTGELFFGEGSRLTVL.